Each of the 7 T cell receptor beta chains below was sequenced from the same sample in a study of blood T cell repertoires in COVID-19. The data were produced by immunoSEQ multiplex PCR, yet TCRdb's version contains in-frame clones alone and is incomplete. This sample has 25,000 to 35,000 clones; 92% occur once, and the top ten carry 2% to 2.5%. Material: peripheral blood. The receptors were sampled from a middle-aged man with active COVID-19.

The CDR3 region is CASSPRGAETQYF. The CDR3 DNA reads as TGTGCCAGCAGCCCTCGCGGAGCGGAGACCCAGTACTTC. The chain is built from TRBV14 and TRBJ2-5; D unresolved. This CDR3 has 13 amino acids. Trimming shortened V by 4 bases and J by 5 bases, and 11 bases separated the two germline ends. CDR1 and CDR2 (germline): SGHDN, FVKESK.

The gene calls are TRBV5-1 and TRBJ2-5, with D uncertain. Germline V CDR1 and CDR2: SGHRS, YFSETQ. Between the trimmed V and J ends, which lost 2 bases and 2 bases, there was a span of 10 bases. The CDR3 length is 14 residues. The CDR3 sequence is CASSLIPGQETQYF. As DNA, the CDR3 is TGCGCCAGCAGCTTAATCCCGGGTCAAGAGACCCAGTACTTC. Together with reference TRBV5-1 and TRBJ2-5, the CDR3 gives the full variable domain: KAGVTQTPRYLIKTRGQQVTLSCSPISGHRSVSWYQQTPGQGLQFLFEYFSETQRNKGNFPGRFSGRQFSNSRSEMNVSTLELGDSALYLCASSLIPGQETQYFGPGTRLLVL.

The chain has TRBV5-1 and TRBJ2-3; 12 bases match TRBD2. Germline CDR1 SGHRS, CDR2 YFSETQ. This CDR3 is 16 amino acids long. With 4 bases clipped from V and 4 bases from J, the junction kept 7 bases outside the gene matches. Here the CDR3 DNA reads TGCGCCAGCAGCAGAGAACTAGCGGGAGGAGCAGATACGCAGTATTTT. Protein: CASSRELAGGADTQYF.

This clone was counted only a few times. This chain uses TRBV28 with TRBJ2-5, with TRBD2 matching 11 bases. The trim removed 5 bases at V and 2 bases at J, leaving 4 bases unmatched. The germline CDR1 and CDR2 sequences are MDHEN and SYDVKM. This CDR3 region has 15 residues. The CDR3 bases are TGTGCCAGCAGTCTTCGACTAGCGGGGCAAGAGACCCAGTACTTC. Protein: CASSLRLAGQETQYF.

The CDR3 protein is CASSPNTGGGQPQHF. The CDR3 DNA is TGTGCCAGCAGCCCCAATACAGGGGGCGGACAGCCCCAGCATTTT. The V gene is TRBV2, the J gene TRBJ1-5; TRBD1 matches 9 bases. The CDR3 length is 15 residues. CDR1 SNHLY and CDR2 FYNNEI come from the germline V gene. V was pared by 6 bases and J by 7 bases, with 10 bases of the junction left unmatched.

The gene calls are TRBV10-3 and TRBJ2-2, with 11 bases aligning to TRBD1. Trimming took 0 bases from V and 7 from J; bases not matched to a gene: 7. Per germline, CDR1 ENHRY and CDR2 SYGVKD. The CDR3 loop spans 17 amino acids. In nucleotides, the CDR3 is TGTGCCATCAGTGAGTCCCGGGACAGGGGGTCGGGCGGGGAGCTGTTTTTT. Residues: CAISESRDRGSGGELFF.

V is TRBV18 and J is TRBJ1-1, with D perhaps TRBD1 (5 bases). V lost 3 bases and J 1 base, leaving 15 bases between the germline ends. Per germline, CDR1 KGHSH and CDR2 LQKENI. The CDR3 runs 16 residues. CDR3 residues: CASSPVGGTGNTEAFF. The CDR3, as DNA: TGTGCCAGCTCACCGGTCGGGGGGACGGGGAACACTGAAGCTTTCTTT.